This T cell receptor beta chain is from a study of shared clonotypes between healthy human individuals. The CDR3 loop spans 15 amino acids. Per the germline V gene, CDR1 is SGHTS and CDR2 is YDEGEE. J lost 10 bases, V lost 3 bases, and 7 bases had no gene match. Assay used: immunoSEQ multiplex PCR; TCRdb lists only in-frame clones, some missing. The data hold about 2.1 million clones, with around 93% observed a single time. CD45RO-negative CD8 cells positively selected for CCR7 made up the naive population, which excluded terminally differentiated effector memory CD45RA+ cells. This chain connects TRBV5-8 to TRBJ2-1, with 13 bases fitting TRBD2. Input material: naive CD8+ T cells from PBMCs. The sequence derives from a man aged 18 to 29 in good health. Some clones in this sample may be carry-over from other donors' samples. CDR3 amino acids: CASSWGTSGIEEQFF. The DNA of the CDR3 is TGTGCCAGCAGCTGGGGGACTAGCGGGATCGAGGAGCAGTTCTTC.